This T cell receptor (beta chain) was recorded in a study of cytotoxic CD8 clonotypes in ibrutinib-treated CLL (dated by TCRdb to the early 2020s). Study-wide context: In this cohort, about 16 patients were treatment-naive and about ten were relapsed/refractory, while some 18 had unmutated IGHV. Responses were partial in some 24 patients and complete in 2; after median about 70 months follow-up, some 15 stayed in remission and some twelve progressed. Samples at response were collected after a median of around twelve months of treatment, with a range of about 6 to 40 months. On average, each sample yielded around 230,000 productive templates and tens of thousands of productive rearrangements. Longitudinal samples were available for about 30% of the roughly 90 trial participants. Cryopreserved peripheral blood mononuclear cells were collected at three points: before therapy, at response, and at either sustained remission or disease progression. All remission and progressive disease samples were collected while patients were still receiving ibrutinib.

On a MiSeq, deep resolution sequencing aimed for a depth between 1 in 1 million and 1 in 200,000 T cells, with each clonotype covered 10x on average. TCR beta libraries were generated with the immunoSEQ hsTCRB Kit. Per the authors' processing: ImmunoSEQ Data Assistant and ImmunoSEQ Analyzer were used for data analysis, and V, D and J genes were assigned according to IMGT definitions. Clonality was computed as one minus normalized Shannon entropy of productive rearrangement frequencies, ranging from 0 to 1. Only overrepresented clonotypes making up at least 0.05% of the repertoire of each patient were included in the public clonotype analysis. Around 12 age-matched healthy donor repertoires from immuneACCESS were used as controls for clonality. The immuneACCESS repertoire file appears here via TCRdb, limited to in-frame rearrangements. These files lack a portion of the clones; in checked studies, under half of the deficit traces to unresolved V genes, and the cause of the others is not known. D and trimming come from the DNA, and the V and J calls and clone size come from that table. In this sample the table shows tens of thousands of clones, 65% of which occur a single time. The ten largest account for about 22% of the sample.

This clone appeared a few times. Its cognate antigen has yet to be identified. No much larger clonotype is one base removed from it; base qualities were not supplied. The time point label corresponds to: around 25 months on ibrutinib. For TCR beta library preparation, 1.5 to 2 micrograms of genomic DNA were extracted from the cryopreserved PBMCs. Longitudinal blood samples from CLL patients on ibrutinib monotherapy were analyzed using high-throughput TCR beta sequencing. Patients were enrolled in a phase 2 open-label single-center ibrutinib monotherapy trial. General study outcomes and caveats: At ibrutinib response clonality went up, during sustained remission it held steady, and at progression it dropped back toward baseline. Sampling times were not matched between sustained-remission and progressing patients, and lymph node repertoires were not studied. Public clonotypes were rare and either shrank or stayed stable during treatment, and the rise in clonality at ibrutinib response reflected expansion of private clonotypes. Baseline clonality was found to be higher than that of age-matched healthy donors and was strongly correlated with circulating CD8+ T-cell counts.

The CDR3 starts with the cysteine, ends with the phenylalanine, and has 15 residues. The read is trimmed to its CDR3 DNA, 45 bases read in frame from base 1. Between the V and J ends, shortened by 2 bases and 3 bases respectively, the junction contains 11 bases. As encoded in the germline V gene (reference sequence), CDR1 is LNHDA while CDR2 is SQIVND. This receptor was obtained from a human donor with chronic lymphocytic leukemia. The rearrangement joined TRBV19 to TRBJ1-5; no confident D gene assignment can be made. This specimen consisted of PBMCs, obtained after 24 months of ibrutinib treatment. The bases are TGTGCCAGTAGTATAACGGGTAGGGTCAATCAGCCCCAGCATTTT. This is translated as CASSITGRVNQPQHF.